This T cell receptor (beta chain) emerged from a study of technical replicates of blood from a few donors. The protocol was immunoSEQ multiplex PCR, while the TCRdb copy is restricted to in-frame clones and leaves out a portion. Of tens of thousands of clones listed, 90% to 95% are singletons. V lost 3 bases and J 3 bases, leaving 12 bases between the germline ends. Looked up from germline, CDR1 is SGHNT and CDR2 is YYREEE (reference sequence). CDR3 size: 14 residues. The sequencing input was PBMCs. The V and J genes are TRBV5-4 and TRBJ2-5; D may be TRBD2 (5 bases). This receptor was obtained from a human donor in good health. Some clones in this sample may be carry-over from other donors' samples. In DNA, the CDR3 is TGTGCCAGCAGCTCTGCGGGCCCCAAAGAGACCCAGTACTTC. It translates to CASSSAGPKETQYF.